The source of this T cell receptor beta chain is a study of spatial heterogeneity in lung cancer. Study summary: Raw reads contained each unique TCR and UMI combination more than ten times on average.

TCRdb independently ran MiXCR on the 5' RACE reads; one entry per CDR3 protein. The repertoire holds 40,000 to 45,000 distinct CDR3 sequences, with around 13% as singletons. This CDR3 is 14 amino acids long. Trimming at V came to 3 bases and at J to 6 bases, leaving 4 bases not matched to a gene. CDR1 and CDR2 from the germline V gene are SEHNR and FQNEAQ (reference sequence). Time point noted: sample taken at primary tumor resection. This clonotype was observed a few times. The TCR comes from a male donor with early-stage non-small cell lung cancer. The sequencing used PBMCs, collected at surgery. V usage is TRBV7-9 and J usage is TRBJ2-2, with 7 bases aligning to TRBD1. The CDR3: CASSLGQRAGELFF. For the CDR3, the DNA is TGTGCCAGCAGCTTGGGACAGAGAGCCGGGGAGCTGTTTTTT.